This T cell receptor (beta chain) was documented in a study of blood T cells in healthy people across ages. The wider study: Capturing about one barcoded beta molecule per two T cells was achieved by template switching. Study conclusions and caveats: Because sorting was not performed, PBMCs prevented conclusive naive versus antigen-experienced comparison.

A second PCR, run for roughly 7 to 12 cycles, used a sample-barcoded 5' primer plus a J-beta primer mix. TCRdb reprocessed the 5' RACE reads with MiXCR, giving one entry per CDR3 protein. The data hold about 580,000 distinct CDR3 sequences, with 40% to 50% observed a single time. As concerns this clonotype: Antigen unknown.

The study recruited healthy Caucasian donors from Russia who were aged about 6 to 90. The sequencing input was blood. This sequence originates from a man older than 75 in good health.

The CDR3 nucleotides are TGCGCCAGTACGACAGGGAGCTCCTACGAGCAGTACTTC. This encodes CASTTGSSYEQYF. V gene TRBV5-1 combines with J gene TRBJ2-7; 7 bases map to TRBD1. Germline loops: CDR1 SGHRS, CDR2 YFSETQ. The junction had 5 bases not matched to a gene; V was cut back by 8 bases and J by 0 bases. This CDR3 has 13 amino acids.